This T cell receptor (beta chain) was sequenced during a study of shared clonotypes between healthy human individuals. The method was immunoSEQ multiplex PCR; TCRdb's version includes in-frame clones alone and lacks a portion of them. The table shows about 2 million clones, with 85% to 95% occurring only once. The CDR3 has 16 residues. The V gene's germline CDR1 is SGHAT and CDR2 FQNNGV. The V and J ends lost 5 bases and 4 bases, in that order; junction bases with no gene match: 13. The sequenced sample was naive CD4+ T cells sorted from blood. Subset reported: CD45RA+ positively selected. The source is a man younger than 35 in good health. The genes are TRBV11-2 and TRBJ2-7; 8 bases align to TRBD2. The CDR3 coding sequence is TGTGCCAGCAGCCAAGGAGCCGGGCTAGCGGGTTACGAGCAGTACTTC. It codes for CASSQGAGLAGYEQYF.